These T cell receptor beta chains were read from a single sample in a study of T cell repertoires in cytomegalovirus infection. Using its own MiXCR run on the reads, TCRdb lists one record per CDR3 protein. The sample lists some 100,000 distinct CDR3 sequences; about 30% were seen once. Their antigen targets remain unknown. The input for sequencing was CD8+ T cells from cultured PBMCs, taken from culture after CMV antigen stimulation. The receptors here all came from a human donor in good health (CMV status not recorded). Some clones in this sample may be carry-over from other donors' samples. The CDR3 runs from the conserved cysteine through the conserved F or W. A D gene is named only where the DNA matches it firmly.

>.|TRBV12-3/TRBV12-4|TRBJ1-2
CASSLMLPYGYTF
>.|TRBV7-9|TRBJ2-7
CASSPGPGSPYEQYF
>TRBD2|TRBV6-2/TRBV6-3|TRBJ2-2
CASSPDGGAFGELFF
>TRBD2|TRBV7-8|TRBJ2-7
CASSWPSGGNPYEQYF
>TRBD1|TRBV11-3|TRBJ2-7
CASSHGTGGETYEQYF
>.|TRBV7-9|TRBJ2-3
CASTPTGRGETDTQYF
>.|TRBV5-6|TRBJ2-2
CASFGTRNTGELFF
>.|TRBV7-9|TRBJ2-1
CASSLGGLTYNEQFF
>TRBD1|TRBV28|TRBJ2-2
CASSFTQGLNGELFF
>.|TRBV10-2|TRBJ2-7
CASRYGASYEQYF
>TRBD1|TRBV11-2|TRBJ1-1
CASSFTGGPEAFF
>.|TRBV19|TRBJ1-2
CASSIALQGQVNYGYTF
>TRBD1|TRBV6-1|TRBJ2-7
CASSAIGTGRGSYEQYF
>TRBD2|TRBV14|TRBJ2-3
CASSLGTIAGDTQYF
>TRBD1|TRBV27|TRBJ2-7
CASSLYGTGPYEQYF
>.|TRBV12-3/TRBV12-4|TRBJ2-3
CASSLGSPTDTQYF
>.|TRBV27|TRBJ1-2
CASSLYSANYGYTF
>.|TRBV7-7|TRBJ2-1
CASSQGRHNEQFF
>.|TRBV19|TRBJ1-2
CASSMAQTVRPYGYTF
>.|TRBV27|TRBJ2-1
CASKEGGSYNEQFF
>.|TRBV7-8|TRBJ1-2
CASSLGAGAKGYTF
>TRBD1|TRBV7-9|TRBJ2-3
CASSQDWGGTGITDTQYF
>.|TRBV6-8|TRBJ2-5
CASSSYWANQETQYF
>TRBD2|TRBV7-2|TRBJ2-1
CASSSGGGLEEQFF
>.|TRBV9|TRBJ2-7
CASSVGIAGDDEQYF
>.|TRBV27|TRBJ2-5
CASSPQLSRETQYF
>TRBD2|TRBV6-6|TRBJ2-3
CASNPSGGLDTQYF
>.|TRBV5-5|TRBJ1-3
CASSSEGLSGNTIYF
>.|TRBV6-6|TRBJ2-7
CASSYAPAYEQYF
>.|TRBV7-8|TRBJ2-7
CASSLALVNEQYF
>TRBD1|TRBV7-2|TRBJ2-1
CASGTGPNEQFF
>.|TRBV6-8|TRBJ2-7
CASSPDSPYEQYF
>.|TRBV6-1|TRBJ2-1
CATPGHLDNEQFF
>.|TRBV28|TRBJ2-3
CASSLARGNTDTQYF
>.|TRBV19|TRBJ1-1
CASSILVNTEAFF
>.|TRBV3-1|TRBJ2-7
CASSQEVQAEQYF
>TRBD1|TRBV7-8|TRBJ1-1
CASSVRQGAFFTEAFF
>.|TRBV6-1|TRBJ2-7
CASITGGTAPYEQYF
>.|TRBV25-1|TRBJ2-1
CASSAFNEQFF
>TRBD2|TRBV2|TRBJ2-7
CASSPAGGRSYEQYF
>TRBD2|TRBV11-2|TRBJ2-1
CASSLPSPGGTLLDEQFF
>.|TRBV6-5|TRBJ1-2
CASSYSGGYGYTF
>TRBD1|TRBV27|TRBJ2-7
CASSSADRDHEQYF
>.|TRBV7-9|TRBJ1-4
CASSSTGKLFF
>.|TRBV2|TRBJ1-6
CASSEHNSYNSPLHF
>.|TRBV7-9|TRBJ1-2
CASSLGTNLPYGYTF
>.|TRBV11-2|TRBJ1-1
CASSLDQGPRRDTEAFF
>TRBD1|TRBV6-5|TRBJ1-1
CASSAIPGTESVMNTEAFF
>TRBD2|TRBV12-3/TRBV12-4|TRBJ2-3
CASRLAGAPSTDTQYF
>.|TRBV4-1|TRBJ1-5
CASSQEQGSNQPQHF